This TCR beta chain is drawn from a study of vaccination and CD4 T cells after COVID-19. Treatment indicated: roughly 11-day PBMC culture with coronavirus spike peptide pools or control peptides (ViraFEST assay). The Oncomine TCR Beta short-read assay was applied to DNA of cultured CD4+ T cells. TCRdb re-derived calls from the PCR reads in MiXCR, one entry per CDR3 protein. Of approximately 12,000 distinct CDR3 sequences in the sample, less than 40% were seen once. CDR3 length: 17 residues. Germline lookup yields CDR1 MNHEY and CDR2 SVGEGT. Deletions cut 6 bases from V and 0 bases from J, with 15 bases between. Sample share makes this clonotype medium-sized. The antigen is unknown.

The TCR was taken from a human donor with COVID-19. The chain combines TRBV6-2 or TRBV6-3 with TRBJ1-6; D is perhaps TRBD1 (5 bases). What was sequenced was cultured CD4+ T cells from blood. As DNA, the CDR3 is TGTGCCAGCAGCCTCGCCCGGGGCCTCTCCTATAATTCACCCCTCCACTTT. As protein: CASSLARGLSYNSPLHF.